These 3 T cell receptor beta chains share one sample of origin, sequenced in a study of PD-1 blockade in mismatch repair-deficient tumors (dated by TCRdb to between 2016 and 2019). The sample's time point label, decoded: peripheral blood 12 weeks after first pembrolizumab dose. The method was the immunoSEQ multiplex PCR assay. TCRdb holds this immuneACCESS table with in-frame rearrangements only. Some clones are missing; in checked studies, unresolved V genes explain under half, and the rest has no known cause. This sample lists 80,000 to 100,000 clones; approximately 81% were detected once. Clones ranked in the top ten supply just over 2.5% of the sample. Sequences were derived from peripheral blood, sampled 12 weeks after starting pembrolizumab. The receptors were gathered from an adult with mismatch repair-deficient cancer.

The chain recombines TRBV19 with TRBJ1-1; D might be TRBD1 (6 bases). V was shortened by 7 bases and J by 0 bases, with 15 bases between the two germline ends. The CDR3 has 15 residues. Per the germline V gene, CDR1 is LNHDA and CDR2 is SQIVND (reference sequence). The CDR3 is CASNRRTALNTEAFF. The CDR3 nucleotides read TGTGCCAGTAATCGACGGACAGCCCTGAACACTGAAGCTTTCTTT.

This clone was seen once. This chain joins TRBV11-2 and TRBJ2-7; 16 bases match TRBD2. Germline lookup yields CDR1 SGHAT and CDR2 FQNNGV. The V gene end was trimmed by 5 bases and the J gene end by 4 bases; junction bases not matched to a gene: 14. CDR3 length: 19 residues. The CDR3 coding sequence is TGTGCCAGCAGCGCCGGGACTAGCGGGAGGGCCCTGAGGTTATACGAGCAGTACTTC. Amino acids: CASSAGTSGRALRLYEQYF.

This clone was seen more than once but under ten times. This chain links TRBV5-1 with TRBJ2-1; the D is unclear. Germline values: CDR1 SGHRS, CDR2 YFSETQ. The V end lost 0 bases, the J end lost 5 bases, and 12 bases lay between the germline ends. The CDR3 contains 15 residues. The CDR3 here is CASSLEGSPHNEQFF. CDR3 DNA sequence: TGCGCCAGCAGCTTGGAAGGTTCCCCCCACAATGAGCAGTTCTTC.